Sequencing of this TCR beta chain was carried out in a study of blood T cell repertoires in COVID-19. Study context: Material from acute and convalescent COVID-19 was sourced from the United States, Italy and Spain.

Original handling: How many nucleated cells were present was estimated from reference gene primer amplification. Data came from immunoSEQ multiplex PCR; TCRdb stores just in-frame clones and leaves some out. The DNA was the basis for D and trimming; V, J and clone size are from that table. The table has approximately 89,000 clones, 85% to 95% seen once. Germline loops: CDR1 SNHLY, CDR2 FYNNEI. With 6 bases removed from V and 6 bases from J, the gap between germline ends came to 17 bases. The CDR3 extends over 14 amino acids. The chain has TRBV2 and TRBJ1-2; D not certain. Sequencing was done on a sample of peripheral blood. The sequence was collected from a woman aged 60 to 75 with active COVID-19. The CDR3 DNA reads TGTGCCAGCAGGGCGGGCTCCCCTATTGATGGCTACACCTTC. Its translation: CASRAGSPIDGYTF.